The rows below give T cell receptor beta chains drawn from one sample of a study of T cell responses to AZD1222 COVID-19 vaccine. Libraries were prepared by immunoSEQ multiplex PCR; TCRdb keeps only in-frame clonotypes and omits some of them. This table holds under 130,000 clones, about 85% found once. The sample was peripheral blood, taken 28 days after the second AZD1222 dose. These receptors were taken from an adult who received the AZD1222 COVID-19 vaccine. CDR3s include the opening cysteine and the closing phenylalanine or tryptophan. A D gene is named only where the DNA matches it firmly. Size tells how often a clone was seen (once, few, many) or the class of an expanded clone, and some rows leave it out.

NA TRBJ2-1 TRBV30 NA TGTGCCTGGAGTTTCGATCTCGGGAGCCACAATGAGCAGTTCTTC CAWSFDLGSHNEQFF
NA TRBJ1-6 TRBV4-1 few TGCGCCAGCAGCCAAGGGCGGGGAGGTTACTCACCCCTCCACTTT CASSQGRGGYSPLHF
NA TRBJ2-7 TRBV5-6 NA TGTGCCAGCAGCTTGGGAGTGGGAGCCTACGAGCAGTACTTC CASSLGVGAYEQYF
TRBD2 TRBJ2-1 TRBV7-9 once TGTGCCAGCAGTCGTGGACTAGCGGGAGGTGTTTTCTACAATGAGCAGTTCTTC CASSRGLAGGVFYNEQFF
NA TRBJ1-5 TRBV30 NA TGTGCCTGGAGTGTCCAGGGCCGATCAGCCCAGCATTTT CAWSVQGRSAQHF
NA TRBJ2-1 TRBV18 NA TGTGCCAGCTCACTGAATCAGGGGCAGGGGCAGAATGAGCAGTTCTTC CASSLNQGQGQNEQFF
TRBD2 TRBJ2-7 TRBV27 NA TGTGCCAGCAGTTTCTTTCCTACTAGCGGCTACGAGCAGTACTTC CASSFFPTSGYEQYF
TRBD1 TRBJ2-7 TRBV19 NA TGTGCCAGTGGACAGGGGACAGCCTACGAGCAGTACTTC CASGQGTAYEQYF
NA TRBJ2-3 TRBV3-1/TRBV3-2 few TGTGCCAGCAGCCAAGACTTGCGGGACAGCACAGATACGCAGTATTTT CASSQDLRDSTDTQYF
TRBD1 TRBJ1-5 TRBV19 NA TGTGCCAGTAGCTGGACAGGGCGGGGCAATCAGCCCCAGCATTTT CASSWTGRGNQPQHF
TRBD2 TRBJ2-7 TRBV27 NA TGTGCCAGCAGTTTGGGGCTAGCGGGAAACTACGAGCAGTACTTC CASSLGLAGNYEQYF
NA TRBJ2-7 TRBV10-2 NA TGCGCCAGCAGGCCCCTTTTTAATGAGGACGAGCAGTACTTC CASRPLFNEDEQYF
NA TRBJ2-1 TRBV6-1 few TGTGCCAGCAGTGAATCCATGAGGGGTACGGGTTGGGTCGATGAGCAGTTCTTC CASSESMRGTGWVDEQFF
TRBD2 TRBJ2-3 TRBV20-1 NA TGCAGTGCTAGTCGGGGACTAGCGGTAACAGATACGCAGTATTTT CSASRGLAVTDTQYF
TRBD2 TRBJ2-4 TRBV2 NA TGTGCCAGCACACTAGCGGGGATAGCCAAAAACATTCAGTACTTC CASTLAGIAKNIQYF
TRBD2 TRBJ2-5 TRBV7-2 NA TGTGCCAGCAGTCGGACTAGCGGGTCTCAAGAGACCCAGTACTTC CASSRTSGSQETQYF
TRBD1 TRBJ1-2 TRBV2 NA TGTGCCAGCACCGGGACAGGGGGCAACTATGGCTACACCTTC CASTGTGGNYGYTF
NA TRBJ2-7 TRBV29-1 NA TGCAGCGTTGAAGATGGTTCAGGTTTGGGCTACGAGCAGTACTTC CSVEDGSGLGYEQYF
TRBD1 TRBJ1-6 TRBV28 NA TGTGCCAGCACCCGGACAGGGGATAATTCACCCCTCCACTTT CASTRTGDNSPLHF
NA TRBJ1-1 TRBV11-2 NA TGTGCCAGCAGCTTTTCAGAGGCCACTGAAGCTTTCTTT CASSFSEATEAFF
NA TRBJ2-1 TRBV25-1 NA TGTGCCAGCAGTGACAGACAGCCATACAATGAGCAGTTCTTC CASSDRQPYNEQFF
NA TRBJ2-1 TRBV4-2 once TGTGCCAGCAGCCAAGAAAACACCTACAATGAGCAGTTCTTC CASSQENTYNEQFF
NA TRBJ2-5 TRBV7-2 once TGTGCCAGCAGCCGTCCAGCTGGCTCAGAGACCCAGTACTTC CASSRPAGSETQYF
TRBD1 TRBJ1-2 TRBV4-1 NA TGCGCCAGCAGCCAACCCCACCAAAAAAGACAGGGGACCTATGGCTACACCTTC CASSQPHQKRQGTYGYTF
NA TRBJ1-5 TRBV30 once TGTGCCTGGAGTGCGGGGCAGACCAATCAGCCCCAGCATTTT CAWSAGQTNQPQHF
TRBD1 TRBJ2-7 TRBV7-2 NA TGTGCCAGCAGCTTCGGACAGGGGGGTGCCTACGAGCAGTACTTC CASSFGQGGAYEQYF
NA TRBJ1-2 TRBV28 NA TGTGCCAGCAGTTTCCCAGGAGAGGCCTATGGCTACACCTTC CASSFPGEAYGYTF
TRBD1 TRBJ2-7 TRBV5-5 NA TGTGCCAGCAGCTTGGATCATCGGACAGGGGTCGAAGAGCAGTACTTC CASSLDHRTGVEEQYF
TRBD1 TRBJ1-4 TRBV5-1 NA TGCGCCAGCAGTTTGGGATGGGGGACAGGGGGCGCAAGGAGTGAAAAACTGTTTTTT CASSLGWGTGGARSEKLFF
TRBD2 TRBJ2-1 TRBV3-1/TRBV3-2 once TGTGCCAGCAGCCAAGGGACTAGCCCCAGCTCCTACAATGAGCAGTTCTTC CASSQGTSPSSYNEQFF
TRBD2 TRBJ2-7 TRBV27 NA TGTGCCAGCGGGGAGCTAGCGGGAGGTACCTACGAGCAGTACTTC CASGELAGGTYEQYF
TRBD1 TRBJ1-2 TRBV7-8 NA TGTGCCAGCAGCTCACAGGGGGCTTTTGATTATGGCTACACCTTC CASSSQGAFDYGYTF
NA TRBJ2-2 TRBV19 NA TGTGCCAGTAGTTCCACCGGGGAGCTGTTTTTT CASSSTGELFF
TRBD1 TRBJ2-5 TRBV29-1 NA TGCAGCGTTGAGAACGACAGGGAAGAGACCCAGTACTTC CSVENDREETQYF
NA TRBJ2-7 TRBV3-1/TRBV3-2 NA TGTGCCAGCAGCCGTGGGGGCGGCTACGAGCAGTACTTC CASSRGGGYEQYF
NA TRBJ1-2 TRBV2 few TGTGCCAGCAGCGAGGAGGCTTTGGGGGCCGGTGGCTACACCTTC CASSEEALGAGGYTF
NA TRBJ1-2 TRBV6-1 NA TGTGCCAGCAGTGAATCCGGGTTCCATGGCTACACCTTC CASSESGFHGYTF
TRBD1 TRBJ2-1 TRBV5-1 NA TGCGCCAGCAGCTTGGTTGGACAGGGGGCATACAATGAGCAGTTCTTC CASSLVGQGAYNEQFF
TRBD2 TRBJ2-1 TRBV4-2 NA TGTGCCAGCAGCCAAGAGATCGGGGGAGGGCCTTACAATGAGCAGTTCTTC CASSQEIGGGPYNEQFF
NA TRBJ1-2 TRBV5-5 once TGTGCCAGCAGCTTGCTCGCCGACAGTAACTATGGCTACACCTTC CASSLLADSNYGYTF
NA TRBJ1-5 TRBV7-9 NA TGTGCCAGCAGCTTCAGTGATAGCAATCAGCCCCAGCATTTT CASSFSDSNQPQHF
NA TRBJ1-1 TRBV7-2 once TGTGCCAGCAGCTTAACAGGGAGGTCGGGCACTGAAGCTTTCTTT CASSLTGRSGTEAFF
NA TRBJ1-3 TRBV3-1/TRBV3-2 NA TGTGCCAGCAGCCCCTCCGGGGGGGCGGGGGCTGGAAACACCATATATTTT CASSPSGGAGAGNTIYF
TRBD1 TRBJ2-5 TRBV24-1 NA TGTGCCACCAGTGATTCCGGGACAGGGGGCACGGAGACCCAGTACTTC CATSDSGTGGTETQYF
NA TRBJ2-7 TRBV5-4 NA TGTGCCAGCAGCACGGACGGATCCTACGAGCAGTACTTC CASSTDGSYEQYF
NA TRBJ2-7 TRBV4-2 NA TGTGCCAGCAGCCAAGAGCAGGGTACCTACGAGCAGTACTTC CASSQEQGTYEQYF
TRBD1 TRBJ2-5 TRBV9 NA TGTGCCAGCAGCACAGGGGCGATCCAAGAGACCCAGTACTTC CASSTGAIQETQYF
TRBD2 TRBJ2-3 TRBV27 once TGTGCCAGCAGTTTATGGGGGTGGACTAGCGGGCAGGTTACAGATACGCAGTATTTT CASSLWGWTSGQVTDTQYF
NA TRBJ1-2 TRBV27 NA TGTGCCAGCAGTTTAGGGCAGGGGAACTATGGCTACACCTTC CASSLGQGNYGYTF
NA TRBJ2-1 TRBV10-3 NA TGTGCCATCAGTGACAGGAACGAGCAGTTCTTC CAISDRNEQFF
NA TRBJ2-2 TRBV24-1 NA TGTGCCACCCAACAGCCGAACACCGGGGAGCTGTTTTTT CATQQPNTGELFF
NA TRBJ1-5 TRBV4-1 NA TGCGCCAGCAGCCCCGTGAGGGATTGGGGTCAGCCCCAGCATTTT CASSPVRDWGQPQHF
NA TRBJ2-1 TRBV1 NA TGCACCAGCAGCGGGGGGACTAGCGGGAGACACAATGAGCAGTTCTTC CTSSGGTSGRHNEQFF
NA TRBJ1-1 TRBV18 NA TGTGCCAGCTCACCAAATACGGTTTGGCTTCTCTTT CASSPNTVWLLF
TRBD2 TRBJ2-3 TRBV5-5 NA TGTGCCAGCAGCTTAGGGCTAGCGGGAGGAGATACGCAGTATTTT CASSLGLAGGDTQYF
NA TRBJ1-1 TRBV7-9 NA TGTGCCAGCAGCTTATTAAAAGCCGGGTTCACTGAAGCTTTCTTT CASSLLKAGFTEAFF